This T cell receptor beta chain was identified in a study of T cell repertoires in aging, cancer and after chemotherapy. Study-level findings and limits: Age-matched healthy donors had significantly more diverse, less clonal blood TCR repertoires than untreated cancer patients.

Amplification of TCR beta used genomic DNA extracted from peripheral blood. About this clonotype: Its target is unknown.

TRB rearrangements spanning V, D and J were amplified using mixed TRB-A/B primers. TCRdb called the multiplex PCR reads again in MiXCR, with one record for every CDR3 protein. The data contain 800 or so distinct CDR3 sequences, 56% of them singletons. V was trimmed by 5 bases and J by 7 bases, leaving 11 bases between them. The CDR3 loop spans 12 amino acids. The germline V gene has CDR1 MNHEY and CDR2 SVGAGI. The rearrangement joins TRBV6-5 to TRBJ1-2; D ambiguous. The source is a human donor with a blood cancer. The specimen was blood. The DNA for the CDR3 is TGTGCCAGCAGTGGGCGGGGTAGTGGCTACACCTTC. Its protein is CASSGRGSGYTF.